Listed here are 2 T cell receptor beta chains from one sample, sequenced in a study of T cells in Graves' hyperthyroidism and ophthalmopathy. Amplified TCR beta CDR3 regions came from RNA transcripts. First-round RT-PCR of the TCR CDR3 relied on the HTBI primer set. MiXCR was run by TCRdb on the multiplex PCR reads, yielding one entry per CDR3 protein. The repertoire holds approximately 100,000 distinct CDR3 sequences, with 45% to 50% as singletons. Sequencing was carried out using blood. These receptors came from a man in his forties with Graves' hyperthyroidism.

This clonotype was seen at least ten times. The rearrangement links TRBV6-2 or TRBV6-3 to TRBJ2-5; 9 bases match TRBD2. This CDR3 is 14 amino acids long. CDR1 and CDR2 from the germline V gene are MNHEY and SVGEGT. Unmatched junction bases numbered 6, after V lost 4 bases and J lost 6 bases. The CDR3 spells CASSSNGLAKTQYF. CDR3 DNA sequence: TGTGCCAGCAGTTCCAACGGACTAGCGAAGACCCAGTACTTC.

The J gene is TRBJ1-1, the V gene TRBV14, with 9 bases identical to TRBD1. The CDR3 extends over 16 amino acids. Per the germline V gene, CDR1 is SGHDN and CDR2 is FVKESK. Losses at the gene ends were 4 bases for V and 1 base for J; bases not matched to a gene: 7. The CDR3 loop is CASSLTGGAGNTEAFF. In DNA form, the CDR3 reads TGTGCCAGCAGCCTTACAGGGGGCGCGGGGAACACTGAAGCTTTCTTT.